Reported below is one T cell receptor (beta chain). The data belong to a study of regulatory T cells in long-lasting Graves disease. V was trimmed by 2 bases and J by 6 bases, leaving 10 bases between them. The length of the CDR3 is 12 residues. Germline values: CDR1 DFQATT, CDR2 SNEGSKA (reference sequence). CDR3-region Arm-PCR and iRepertoire HTBI primers produced the TCR beta libraries. TCRdb recomputed calls from the multiplex PCR reads with MiXCR, one row per CDR3 protein. Of fewer than 450,000 distinct CDR3 sequences in the sample, around 20% were seen once. Time point noted: persistent/refractory GD, antithyroid drugs over 5 years with positive TRAb. Isolated PBMC RNA provided the starting material for the TCR library.

The chain combines TRBV20-1 with TRBJ1-1, with no clear D. The sequenced sample was peripheral blood mononuclear cells (PBMCs), obtained when the disease was refractory, from a patient treated with antithyroid drugs. The TCR was taken from a female donor with Graves disease. CDR3 DNA: TGCAGTGCTAGATCTTCGGACCCTGAAGCTTTCTTT. This encodes CSARSSDPEAFF.